This T cell receptor beta chain was observed in a study of chemoradiotherapy in HPV16-positive cancers. The repertoire was sequenced with immunoSEQ multiplex PCR; TCRdb's copy has only in-frame clones and lacks some. The table has some 8,600 clones, about 80% seen once. The germline V gene encodes CDR1 SGHDT and CDR2 YYEEEE. The length of the CDR3 is 13 residues. The specimen was obtained from a patient who underwent chemoradiotherapy. The receptor was derived from a human donor with HPV-associated anogenital cancer. V gene TRBV5-6 combines with J gene TRBJ2-5; TRBD2 is a possible D gene (5 bases). The J call may be faulty, since TRBJ2-7 better matches the DNA end. The DNA for the CDR3 is TGTGCCAGCAGCTTGGTCGGGACCTACGAGCAGTACTTC. It encodes CASSLVGTYEQYF.